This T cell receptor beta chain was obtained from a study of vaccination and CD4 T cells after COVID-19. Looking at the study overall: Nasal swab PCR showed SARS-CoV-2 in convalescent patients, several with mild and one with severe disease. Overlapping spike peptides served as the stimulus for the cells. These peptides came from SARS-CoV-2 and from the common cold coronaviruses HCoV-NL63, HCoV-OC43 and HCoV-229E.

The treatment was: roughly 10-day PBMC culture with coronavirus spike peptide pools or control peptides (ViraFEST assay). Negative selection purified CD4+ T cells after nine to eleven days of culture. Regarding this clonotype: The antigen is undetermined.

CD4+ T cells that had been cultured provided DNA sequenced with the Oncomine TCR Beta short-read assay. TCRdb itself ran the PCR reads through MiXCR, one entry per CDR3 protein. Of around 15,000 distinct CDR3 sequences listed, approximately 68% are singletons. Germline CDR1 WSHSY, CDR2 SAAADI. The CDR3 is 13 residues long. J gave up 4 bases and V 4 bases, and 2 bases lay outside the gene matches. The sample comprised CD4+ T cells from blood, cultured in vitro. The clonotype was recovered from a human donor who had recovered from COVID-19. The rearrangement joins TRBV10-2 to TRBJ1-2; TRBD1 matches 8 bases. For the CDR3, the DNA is TGCGCCAGCAGTGGTCAGGGGGCCTATGGCTACACCTTC. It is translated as CASSGQGAYGYTF.